This T cell receptor (beta chain) appears in the sequencing data of a study of vaccination and CD4 T cells after COVID-19. Cultured CD4+ T cell DNA underwent sequencing with the Oncomine TCR Beta short-read assay. One entry per CDR3 protein results from TCRdb running MiXCR on the PCR reads. The profile shows more than 20,000 distinct CDR3 sequences, 50% of them singletons. Concerning this clonotype itself: Its antigen remains unknown.

Treatment in this sample: approximately 9-day PBMC culture with coronavirus spike peptide pools or control peptides (ViraFEST assay). The CDR3 is 12 residues long. V was pared by 10 bases and J by 2 bases, with 8 bases between. CDR1 and CDR2 (germline): LNHDA, SQIVND (reference sequence). The rearrangement joins TRBV19 to TRBJ2-2, with D uncertain. The source was CD4+ T cells from blood, cultured in vitro, collected before SARS-CoV-2 vaccination. This TCR was sampled from a human donor who received a COVID-19 vaccine. The CDR3 loop reads CATSTNTGELFF. For the CDR3, the DNA is TGTGCCACCTCCACCAACACCGGGGAGCTGTTTTTT.